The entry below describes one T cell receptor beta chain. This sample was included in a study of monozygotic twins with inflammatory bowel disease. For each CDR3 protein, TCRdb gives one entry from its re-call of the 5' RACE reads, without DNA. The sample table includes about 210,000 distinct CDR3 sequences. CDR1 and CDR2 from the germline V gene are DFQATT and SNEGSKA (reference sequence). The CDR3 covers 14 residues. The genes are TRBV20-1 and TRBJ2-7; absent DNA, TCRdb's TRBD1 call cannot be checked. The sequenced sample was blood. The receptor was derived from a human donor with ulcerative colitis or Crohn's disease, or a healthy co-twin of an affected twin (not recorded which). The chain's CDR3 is CSARGVQGLHEQYF.